Included here is one TCR beta chain sequence, with context. What it binds is unknown. The data belong to a study of blood T cells in healthy people across ages. Study details: Template switching captured about one barcoded beta molecule per two T cells. Study outcomes and limitations: While age rose, TCR beta diversity per million T cells dropped in a roughly linear way. PBMCs went unsorted, and a conclusive naive versus antigen-experienced comparison was therefore prevented. Investigators treated diversity estimates from one million T cells as underestimates.

Next came a second PCR, run for roughly 6 to 11 cycles, which used a sample-barcoded 5' primer along with a J-beta primer mix. A single record per CDR3 protein comes from TCRdb applying MiXCR to the 5' RACE reads. The sample yields over 1.5 million distinct CDR3 sequences, around half seen once. The germline V gene encodes CDR1 LNHNV and CDR2 YYDKDF (reference sequence). Between the trimmed V and J ends, which lost 0 bases and 7 bases, there was a span of 13 bases. This CDR3 contains 15 residues. This chain links TRBV15 with TRBJ2-1, with a possible D match to TRBD1 (6 bases). The TCR sequence derives from a woman aged 40 to 50 in good health. The material sequenced was blood. The CDR3 DNA sequence: TGTGCCACCAGCAGAGACAGGGGCCACCTTAATGAGCAGTTCTTC. Translated, it gives CATSRDRGHLNEQFF.